The following is a T cell receptor beta chain sequence with its context. Its antigen is unidentified. Sequencing used immunoSEQ multiplex PCR; TCRdb keeps in-frame clones, though not all of them. The sample includes some 170,000 clones, more than 75% seen only once; the top ten take more than 5.5%. These data come from a study of cytomegalovirus exposure and HLA in healthy donors. Whole-study results and caveats: It was confirmed in vitro that three of the CMV-associated chains were specific for CMV antigens.

Germline loops: CDR1 SQVTM, CDR2 ANQGSEA. CDR3 length equals 12 residues. Germline trimming cut 8 bases from V and 4 bases from J; bases unmatched to any gene: 5. Sequencing used PBMCs. The clonotype originates from a young man in good health and CMV-seropositive. This rearrangement joins TRBV29-1 to TRBJ2-5; 9 positions match TRBD2. CDR3 region: CSTLLAGETQYF. The CDR3 region has the DNA TGCAGCACCCTACTAGCGGGAGAGACCCAGTACTTC.